Reported below is one TCR beta chain. V was shortened by 9 bases and J by 7 bases, with 15 bases between the two germline ends. There are 13 residues in the CDR3. CDR1 is LNHDA, CDR2 SQIVND, per germline (reference sequence). This sample is drawn from a study of long-term antiretroviral therapy in people with HIV. Study at large: The earliest samples came about a decade before the 2015 immediate-ART recommendation.

Run at survey level, the immunoSEQ assay was version v3.0. The table came from immunoSEQ multiplex PCR; TCRdb's copy has only in-frame clones and leaves some out. This table holds approximately 23,000 clones, 85% to 90% found once. The source of this sequence is a man aged 40-55 years with HIV. Material: unsorted PBMCs, obtained just over 2.6 years after starting antiretroviral therapy. The genes are TRBV19 and TRBJ1-4, with D tentatively TRBD1 (6 bases). The CDR3 loop reads CASSTGSGEKLFF. Written as DNA, the CDR3 is TGTGCCAGCTCGACAGGAAGCGGTGAAAAACTGTTTTTT.